The sequence of this T cell receptor (beta chain) was determined in a study of cytomegalovirus exposure and HLA in healthy donors. This table comes from immunoSEQ multiplex PCR, and its TCRdb copy is limited to in-frame clones, with some not included. The data hold roughly 270,000 clones, with over 75% observed a single time. About this clone: The antigen is unknown.

Overall study findings and caveats: The tendency of first-cohort TCR clusters to co-occur in the 120 validation repertoires was identified by a subsequent analysis.

Germline assignment: CDR1 SGHDT and CDR2 YYEEEE. V was clipped by 4 bases and J by 7 bases, with 18 bases between them. This CDR3 spans 15 amino acids. The receptor was derived from a woman under 30 in good health and CMV-seronegative. The specimen sequenced was PBMCs. The chain combines TRBV5-6 with TRBJ1-5; possibly TRBD1 for D (5 bases). The CDR3 loop reads CASSHGGSAGQPQHF. The CDR3 bases are TGTGCCAGCAGCCATGGGGGGTCGGCGGGACAGCCCCAGCATTTT.